The source of this TCR beta chain is a study of blood T cell repertoires in COVID-19. The data were produced by immunoSEQ multiplex PCR, yet TCRdb's version contains in-frame clones alone and is incomplete. The sample carries about 270,000 clones, 86% recorded once. Per germline, CDR1 GTSNPN and CDR2 SVGIG (reference sequence). The CDR3 loop spans 15 amino acids. Unmatched junction bases numbered 7, after V lost 0 bases and J lost 7 bases. The source of this sequence is a woman under 30 who had recovered from COVID-19. The chain is built from TRBV30 and TRBJ2-4, with 9 bases lining up with TRBD1. The sequenced sample was PBMCs or T cells enriched from blood (not recorded which). Here the CDR3 reads CAWSVPGQGVNIQYF. The CDR3, as DNA: TGTGCCTGGAGTGTACCGGGACAGGGTGTGAACATTCAGTACTTC.